A selection of T cell receptor beta chains follows, all from one sample in a study of cytomegalovirus exposure and HLA in healthy donors. Profiling relied on immunoSEQ multiplex PCR, and the TCRdb table lists in-frame clones only, not all of them. This table has approximately 130,000 clones, over 70% appearing once. The sequenced sample consisted of PBMCs. These receptors originate from a woman aged 40 to 50 in good health and CMV-seronegative. Both conserved end residues are part of each CDR3. D genes are given only for firm matches. Rows give clone size only sometimes, using once, few, many, or a class for an expanded clone.

j_call,v_call,clone_size,d_call,cdr3_nt,cdr3_aa
TRBJ1-3,TRBV7-8,-,TRBD1,TGTGCCAGCAGCTCTGGACAGGGGGCAGGAAACACCATATATTTT,CASSSGQGAGNTIYF
TRBJ1-4,TRBV5-6,-,-,TGTGCCAGCAGCTTGGGGGCCCCCGCCCCCGAACTGTTTTTT,CASSLGAPAPELFF
TRBJ2-1,TRBV2,-,TRBD2,TGTGCCAGCAGCCAACTAGCGACCTCCTACAATGAGCAGTTCTTC,CASSQLATSYNEQFF
TRBJ1-1,TRBV7-8,-,-,TGTGCCAGCAGCCATACTCGGGACATCACTGAAGCTTTCTTT,CASSHTRDITEAFF
TRBJ2-5,TRBV2,-,TRBD1,TGTGCCAGCAGTGACTCAGGGGGCCGAGAGACCCAGTACTTC,CASSDSGGRETQYF
TRBJ2-5,TRBV11-1,-,-,TGTGCCAGCAGCTTAGTTTGGTCCAGCGGGGAGACCCAGTACTTC,CASSLVWSSGETQYF
TRBJ2-7,TRBV27,few,TRBD1,TGTGCCAGCAGTCGACAGGGCCGCGAGCAGTACTTC,CASSRQGREQYF
TRBJ2-6,TRBV7-9,-,-,TGTGCCAGCAGCTTGCCCAGAGACTCTGGGGCCAACGGCCTGACTTTC,CASSLPRDSGANGLTF
TRBJ1-3,TRBV5-1,once,TRBD1,TGCGCCAGCAGCTTGGCCGGAGGGGGCGGTGGAAACACCATATATTTT,CASSLAGGGGGNTIYF
TRBJ1-5,TRBV28,-,TRBD1,TGTGCCACCGACAGGGGGCGAGGTGCCAAGCCCCAGCATTTT,CATDRGRGAKPQHF
TRBJ1-1,TRBV29-1,once,-,TGCAGCGTCTTGACCCCGGTGAGGACTGAAGCTTTCTTT,CSVLTPVRTEAFF
TRBJ2-5,TRBV7-3,-,TRBD1,TGTGCCAGCAGCCCCGGGACAGACGAAGAGACCCAGTACTTC,CASSPGTDEETQYF
TRBJ1-1,TRBV5-1,-,-,TGCGCCAGCAGCTTGGTGGAGGGAGCTGAAGCTTTCTTT,CASSLVEGAEAFF
TRBJ1-4,TRBV7-9,-,TRBD1,TGTGCCAGCAGCCCCGGGACAGGAGGTGAAAAACTGTTTTTT,CASSPGTGGEKLFF
TRBJ1-5,TRBV10-3,-,-,TGTGCCATCAGTGCTGTCAATCAGCCCCAGCATTTT,CAISAVNQPQHF
TRBJ1-5,TRBV27,-,-,TGTGCCAGCAGTTTCTCTCCGTATAGCAATCAGCCCCAGCATTTT,CASSFSPYSNQPQHF
TRBJ2-2,TRBV30,-,TRBD2,TGTGCCTGGAGTATGCTAGCGGGAGTCGGGGAGCTGTTTTTT,CAWSMLAGVGELFF
TRBJ1-2,TRBV7-9,few,-,TGTGCCAGCAGCCATTCCCGGACAGCGAACTATGGCTACACCTTC,CASSHSRTANYGYTF
TRBJ2-3,TRBV28,-,-,TGTGCCAGCAGTTTGGTACAACCCACAGATACGCAGTATTTT,CASSLVQPTDTQYF
TRBJ2-1,TRBV4-1,-,-,TGCGCCAGCAGCCATCCAGCGGACAGACGACCTGGGGATGAGCAGTTCTTC,CASSHPADRRPGDEQFF
TRBJ2-6,TRBV5-8,-,-,TGTGCCAGCAGCATCCTACTACTTGTCTCCTCTGGGGCCAACGGCCTGACTTTC,CASSILLLVSSGANGLTF
TRBJ1-6,TRBV9,-,-,TGTGCCAGCAGCGCAGATGAGGGAAGACCCCTCCACTTT,CASSADEGRPLHF
TRBJ2-7,TRBV6-5,-,-,TGTGCCAGCAGTTACTCTAACCTAGGCGAGCAGTACTTC,CASSYSNLGEQYF
TRBJ1-5,TRBV2,-,-,TGTGCCAGCAGGGGAAGGGGGTTGGGATTTAGCAATCAGCCCCAGCATTTT,CASRGRGLGFSNQPQHF
TRBJ2-7,TRBV14,-,-,TGTGCCAGCAGCCAGTCGGACAGAACCTACGAGCAGTACTTC,CASSQSDRTYEQYF
TRBJ2-3,TRBV5-4,-,-,TGTGCCAGCAGCCGGGGGACCTCCATCACAGATACGCAGTATTTT,CASSRGTSITDTQYF
TRBJ1-2,TRBV27,-,-,TGTGCCAGCAGTTCGCTGATGCCGCAAAGCGGCTATGGCTACACCTTC,CASSSLMPQSGYGYTF
TRBJ1-6,TRBV19,-,-,TGTGCCAGCCGCCCGCGCGCAGGAAATTCACCCCTCCACTTT,CASRPRAGNSPLHF
TRBJ2-7,TRBV6-1,once,TRBD1,TGTGCCAGCAGTGGGGGCCGGGACAGGCTTTCCTACGAGCAGTACTTC,CASSGGRDRLSYEQYF
TRBJ2-3,TRBV29-1,few,-,TGCAGCGTTGAGCCGGGGTGGGATTGGACAGATACGCAGTATTTT,CSVEPGWDWTDTQYF
TRBJ2-3,TRBV6-6,-,-,TGTGCCAGCAGTTACAACCAACAGGACACAGATACGCAGTATTTT,CASSYNQQDTDTQYF
TRBJ2-4,TRBV28,few,TRBD1,TGTGCCAGCAGTACCCCCGGGACAGGTTGGGGTTCAGCCAAAAACATTCAGTACTTC,CASSTPGTGWGSAKNIQYF
TRBJ2-3,TRBV7-3,-,-,TGTGCCAGCAGCTTAGAGAGCCTGAGAACAGATACGCAGTATTTT,CASSLESLRTDTQYF